This T cell receptor beta chain appears in the sequencing data of a study of CD8 T cells in Susac syndrome. RNA totalling roughly 0.5 to 1 ug underwent reverse transcription with random hexamers. By means of immunoSEQ multiplex PCR, TCR beta CDR3 spanning 54 Vbeta and 13 Jbeta underwent amplification. TCRdb ran MiXCR on the immunoSEQ multiplex PCR reads and lists one entry per CDR3 protein. The table includes fewer than 200,000 distinct CDR3 sequences, about 95% detected once. CDR1 is SQVTM, CDR2 ANQGSEA, per germline. This CDR3 has 11 amino acids. V was shortened by 6 bases and J by 1 base, with 6 bases between the two germline ends. From blood CD8+ and CD4+ T cells, TCR beta sequences were generated. Treatment-naive patients with stable or active relapsing-remitting disease served as multiple sclerosis controls. Negative isolation yielded the CD8+ and CD4+ T cells, while FACS enriched the TEMRA cells.

The sample taken for sequencing was CD8+ T cells from PBMCs. The chain links TRBV29-1 to TRBJ2-5; D gene ambiguous. The sequence derives from a human donor with multiple sclerosis. The CDR3 bases are TGCAGCGTACCGATCCAAGAGACCCAGTACTTC. Its translation is CSVPIQETQYF.